The 13 T cell receptor beta chains listed next were all sequenced from one sample in a study of early T cells in non-severe SARS-CoV-2 infection (dated by TCRdb to the early 2020s). The protocol used for the library was 5' RACE. Reads for this sample came from a NextSeq 500. TCRdb handled the public reads itself, with Q25 trimming in fastp and clone calling in MiXCR, and kept productive beta chains. Entries that share a CDR3 protein sequence are merged under the most common genes and DNA. The sample contains 20,000 to 25,000 distinct CDR3 sequences, around 4.8% of them found a single time. The ten most abundant clones make up approximately 7.8% of the sample. Sequenced material: whole blood. The receptors were gathered from an adult who was a healthcare worker with PCR-confirmed SARS-CoV-2 infection or an uninfected control (not recorded which).

This clonotype is medium-sized (0.01 to 0.1%). The DNA for the CDR3 is TGTGCCACCAGCCATGTGGCCTCTGGGGCCAACGTCCTGACTTTC. Translated, it gives CATSHVASGANVLTF. This chain joins TRBV15 and TRBJ2-6; D remains unclear. CDR3 size: 15 residues. CDR1 and CDR2 from the germline V gene are LNHNV and YYDKDF (reference sequence). V was trimmed by 5 bases and J by 0 bases, leaving 8 bases between them.

This clonotype is deemed medium-sized (0.01 to 0.1%). The V and J genes are TRBV28 and TRBJ2-1, with D maybe TRBD1 (6 bases). CDR1 MDHEN and CDR2 SYDVKM come from the germline V gene. The V end lost 10 bases, the J end lost 4 bases, and 20 bases lay between the germline ends. The CDR3 is 15 amino acids. The CDR3 loop reads CAITTQGGAYNEQFF. For the CDR3, the DNA is TGTGCCATAACGACACAGGGTGGGGCATACAATGAGCAGTTCTTC.

The chain recombines TRBV5-1 with TRBJ2-6, with D hard to call. Germline-derived CDR1 and CDR2 are SGHRS and YFSETQ. The CDR3 runs 14 residues. The V end was cut by 3 bases, the J end by 0 bases, with 4 bases between. The DNA of the CDR3 is TGCGCCAGCAGCTGGGACTCTGGGGCCAACGTCCTGACTTTC. This translates into CASSWDSGANVLTF.

V and J are TRBV28 and TRBJ2-3; the D gene is possibly TRBD1 (7 bases). Trimming took off 7 bases at V and 6 bases at J, with 17 bases between the two ends. This CDR3 region has 14 residues. Germline lookup yields CDR1 MDHEN and CDR2 SYDVKM. CDR3 region: CASTWQGGTDTQYF. CDR3 DNA sequence: TGTGCCAGCACTTGGCAGGGGGGTACGGATACGCAGTATTTT.

The rearrangement links TRBV9 to TRBJ2-5, with D perhaps TRBD2 (5 bases). The ends were cut back, 0 bases at V and 3 bases at J, with 9 bases in the middle. Looked up from germline, CDR1 is SGDLS and CDR2 is YYNGEE. The CDR3 runs 14 residues. CDR3 bases: TGTGCCAGCAGCGTAGATCCGCGGGAAGAGACCCAGTACTTC. Protein: CASSVDPREETQYF.

In this sample, this clonotype turned up many times. This sequence joins TRBV18 and TRBJ2-7, with D uncertain. V shed 1 base and J shed 3 bases, with 10 bases lying between them. Germline V gene sequence: CDR1 KGHSH, CDR2 LQKENI. The CDR3 covers 14 residues. CDR3 nucleotides: TGTGCCAGCTCACCACAATCCGGCAACTACGAGCAGTACTTC. This gives the protein CASSPQSGNYEQYF.

This clonotype counts as medium-sized. V is TRBV20-1 and J is TRBJ2-1; 8 nucleotides line up with TRBD1. The CDR3 length is 13 residues. Germline V gene sequence: CDR1 DFQATT, CDR2 SNEGSKA (reference sequence). V was pared by 3 bases and J by 9 bases, with 7 bases of the junction left unmatched. The CDR3 coding sequence is TGCAGTGCTAGGGGGACAGGAGGGATTGAGCAGTTCTTC. Protein product: CSARGTGGIEQFF.

This clonotype occurred many times. This chain joins TRBV27 and TRBJ2-5; the match to TRBD2 covers 8 bases. The germline V gene has CDR1 MNHEY and CDR2 SMNVEV (reference sequence). The CDR3 is 14 residues long. J gave up 6 bases and V 4 bases, and 7 bases lay outside the gene matches. CDR3 DNA: TGTGCCAGCAGTTCCGGGGGGGCGCGAAAGACCCAGTACTTC. Protein product: CASSSGGARKTQYF.

Concerning this clonotype: One base away lies a much larger clone, so this may be a sequencing read error. The V call is TRBV7-6, the J call TRBJ2-1; 7 nucleotides align to TRBD2. The CDR3 runs 15 residues. CDR1 is SGHVS and CDR2 is FNYEAQ in the germline V gene. The CDR3 region has the DNA TGTGCCAGCAGCTATCTAGCGGACTCCTACAATGAGCAGCTCTTC. Translating gives CASSYLADSYNEQLF.

The rearrangement links TRBV6-4 to TRBJ2-3, with 8 positions matching TRBD1. Trimming at V came to 8 bases and at J to 3 bases, leaving 4 bases not matched to a gene. The CDR3 totals 13 residues. Germline CDR1 and CDR2: MRHNA and SNTAGT. In nucleotides, the CDR3 is TGTGCCAGCGGACAGGGAGAGACAGATACGCAGTATTTT. This codes for CASGQGETDTQYF.

In its sample, this clonotype was seen many times. V and J are TRBV12-3 or TRBV12-4 and TRBJ2-5, with 8 positions matching TRBD2. This CDR3 region has 14 residues. V lost 7 bases to trimming and J lost 5 bases; unmatched junction nucleotides: 9. The CDR3 loop is CASNGAGVLETQYF. CDR3 DNA sequence: TGTGCCAGCAACGGAGCGGGGGTTCTGGAGACCCAGTACTTC.

This clonotype has a count of ten or more. The rearrangement uses TRBV20-1 and TRBJ2-7, with D possibly being TRBD2 (6 bases). The V and J ends lost 4 bases and 4 bases respectively, with 17 bases between them. There are 14 residues in the CDR3. Germline CDR1 DFQATT, CDR2 SNEGSKA (reference sequence). This CDR3 reads CSANEGGGGYEQYF. CDR3 bases: TGCAGTGCTAATGAGGGAGGTGGGGGATACGAGCAGTACTTC.

At least ten counts were recorded for this clonotype. This chain connects TRBV27 to TRBJ1-5; possible D gene TRBD1, 6 bases. CDR3 length: 18 amino acids. The V and J ends lost 3 bases and 0 bases respectively, with 18 bases between them. Germline V gene sequence: CDR1 MNHEY, CDR2 SMNVEV (reference sequence). CDR3 protein: CASSFRPPRQDSNQPQHF. DNA of the CDR3: TGTGCCAGCAGTTTCAGACCCCCCCGACAGGATAGCAATCAGCCCCAGCATTTT.